This T cell receptor (beta chain) was sequenced in a study of response to subunit inactivated influenza vaccine. V was shortened by 3 bases and J by 5 bases, with 9 bases between the two germline ends. The CDR3 sequence is 13 residues long. Germline CDR1 reads SGDLS; CDR2 reads YYNGEE. TCRdb fed the RT-PCR reads into MiXCR, producing one record per CDR3 protein. There are under 800,000 distinct CDR3 sequences in the sample; roughly 13% occur only once, and 6% to 8% lies in the top ten. This clonotype was seen more than once but under ten times. Its matching antigen is unknown. Broader study findings: Authors suggested that a seasonal influenza vaccination recruits few new T cells each time.

The starting material was PBMCs from blood, obtained approximately 15 days before vaccination. The clonotype comes from a man aged 45 to 65 who received an inactivated influenza vaccine. V usage is TRBV9 and J usage is TRBJ2-1; D not resolved. The chain's CDR3 is CASSADSNNEQFF. The CDR3 DNA reads TGTGCCAGCAGCGCCGATTCGAACAATGAGCAGTTCTTC.